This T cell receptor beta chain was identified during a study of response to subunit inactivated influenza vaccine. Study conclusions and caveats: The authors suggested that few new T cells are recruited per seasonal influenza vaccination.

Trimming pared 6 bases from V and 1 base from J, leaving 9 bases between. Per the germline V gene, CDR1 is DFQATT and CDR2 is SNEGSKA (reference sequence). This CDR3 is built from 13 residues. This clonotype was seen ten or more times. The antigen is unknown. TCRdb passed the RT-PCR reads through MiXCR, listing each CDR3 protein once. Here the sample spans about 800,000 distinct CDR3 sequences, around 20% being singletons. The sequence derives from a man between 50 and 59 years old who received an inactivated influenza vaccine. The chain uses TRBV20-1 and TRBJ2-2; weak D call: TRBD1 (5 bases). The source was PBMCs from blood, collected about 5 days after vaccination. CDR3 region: CSAPGQNTGELFF. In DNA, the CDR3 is TGCAGTGCCCCCGGACAGAACACCGGGGAGCTGTTTTTT.